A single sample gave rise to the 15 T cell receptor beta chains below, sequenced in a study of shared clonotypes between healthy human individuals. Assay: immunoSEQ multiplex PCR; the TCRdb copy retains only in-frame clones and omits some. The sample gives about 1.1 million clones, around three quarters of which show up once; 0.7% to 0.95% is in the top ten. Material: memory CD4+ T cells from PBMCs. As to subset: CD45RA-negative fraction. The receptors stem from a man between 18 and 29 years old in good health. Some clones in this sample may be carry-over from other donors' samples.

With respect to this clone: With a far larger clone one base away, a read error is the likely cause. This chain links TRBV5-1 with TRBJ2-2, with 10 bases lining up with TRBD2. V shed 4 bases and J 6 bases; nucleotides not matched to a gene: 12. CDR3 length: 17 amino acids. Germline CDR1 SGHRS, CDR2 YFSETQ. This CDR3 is CASSAELAGQNAGELFF. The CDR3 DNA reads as TGCGCCAGCAGCGCAGAACTAGCGGGACAAAACGCCGGGGAGCTGTTTTTT.

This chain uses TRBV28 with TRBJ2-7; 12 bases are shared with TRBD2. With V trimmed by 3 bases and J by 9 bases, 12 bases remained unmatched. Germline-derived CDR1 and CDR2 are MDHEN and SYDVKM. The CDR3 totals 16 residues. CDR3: CASSLGLAGGPEGQYF. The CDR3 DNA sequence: TGTGCCAGCAGTTTGGGGCTAGCGGGAGGGCCGGAGGGGCAGTACTTC.

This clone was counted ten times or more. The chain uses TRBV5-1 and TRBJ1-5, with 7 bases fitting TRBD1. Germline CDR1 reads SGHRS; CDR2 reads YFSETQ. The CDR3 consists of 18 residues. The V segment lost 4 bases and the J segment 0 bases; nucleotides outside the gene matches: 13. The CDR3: CASSPTVGGASSNQPQHF. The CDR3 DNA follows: TGCGCCAGCAGCCCGACGGTAGGGGGCGCGAGTAGCAATCAGCCCCAGCATTTT. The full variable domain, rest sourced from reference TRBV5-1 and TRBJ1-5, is KAGVTQTPRYLIKTRGQQVTLSCSPISGHRSVSWYQQTPGQGLQFLFEYFSETQRNKGNFPGRFSGRQFSNSRSEMNVSTLELGDSALYLCASSPTVGGASSNQPQHFGDGTRLSIL.

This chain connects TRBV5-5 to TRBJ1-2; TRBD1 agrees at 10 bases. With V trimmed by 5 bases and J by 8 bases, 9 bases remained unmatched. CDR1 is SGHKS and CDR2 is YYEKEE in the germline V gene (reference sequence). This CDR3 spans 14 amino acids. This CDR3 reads CASSTGTGVGGYTF. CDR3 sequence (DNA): TGTGCCAGCAGTACCGGGACAGGGGTCGGCGGCTACACCTTC.

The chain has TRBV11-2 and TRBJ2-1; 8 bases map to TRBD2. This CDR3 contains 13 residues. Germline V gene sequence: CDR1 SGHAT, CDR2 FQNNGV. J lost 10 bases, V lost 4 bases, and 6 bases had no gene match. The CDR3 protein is CASSSGTSREQFF. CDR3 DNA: TGTGCCAGCAGCTCCGGGACTAGTCGCGAGCAGTTCTTC.

The CDR3 here is CASSRQGRNNQPQHF. For the CDR3, the DNA is TGTGCCAGCAGCCGACAGGGGAGGAACAATCAGCCCCAGCATTTT. This rearrangement joins TRBV5-8 to TRBJ1-5, with 8 bases lining up with TRBD1. The CDR3 contains 15 residues. In germline, CDR1 is SGHTS, CDR2 YDEGEE. V was clipped by 4 bases and J by 3 bases; unmatched bases: 6.

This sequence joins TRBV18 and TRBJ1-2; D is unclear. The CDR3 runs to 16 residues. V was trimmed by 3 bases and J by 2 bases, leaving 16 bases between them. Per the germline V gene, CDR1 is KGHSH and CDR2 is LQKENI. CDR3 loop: CASSPVQDGGNYGYTF. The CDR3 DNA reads TGTGCCAGCTCACCGGTCCAGGACGGCGGAAACTATGGCTACACCTTC.

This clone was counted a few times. The CDR3 sequence: CASSLIGAANQPQHF. For the CDR3, the DNA is TGCGCCAGCAGCTTGATCGGGGCAGCCAATCAGCCCCAGCATTTT. The J gene is TRBJ1-5, the V gene TRBV5-1, with a possible D match to TRBD1 (5 bases). The CDR3 totals 15 residues. Trimming took 1 base from V and 3 from J, leaving 11 bases between them. Per the germline V gene, CDR1 is SGHRS and CDR2 is YFSETQ.

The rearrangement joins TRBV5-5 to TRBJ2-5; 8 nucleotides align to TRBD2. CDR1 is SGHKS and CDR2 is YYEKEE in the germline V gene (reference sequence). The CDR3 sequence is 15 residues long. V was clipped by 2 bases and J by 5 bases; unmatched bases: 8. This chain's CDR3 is CASSFGAGVYETQYF. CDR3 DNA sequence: TGTGCCAGCAGCTTTGGAGCGGGAGTTTATGAGACCCAGTACTTC.

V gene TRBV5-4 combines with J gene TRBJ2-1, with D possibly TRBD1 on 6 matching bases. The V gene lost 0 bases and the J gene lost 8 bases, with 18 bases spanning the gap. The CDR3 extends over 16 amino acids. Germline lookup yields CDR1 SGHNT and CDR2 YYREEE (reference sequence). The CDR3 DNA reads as TGTGCCAGCAGCTTGGCCCGGGCCGGACAGAGCGATGAGCAGTTCTTC. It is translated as CASSLARAGQSDEQFF.

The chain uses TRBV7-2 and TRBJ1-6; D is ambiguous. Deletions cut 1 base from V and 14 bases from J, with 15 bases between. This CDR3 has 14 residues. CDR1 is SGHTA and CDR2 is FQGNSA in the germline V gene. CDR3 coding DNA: TGTGCCAGCAGCTTAGGAGGGCGGGCGGCAACCCTCCACTTT. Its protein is CASSLGGRAATLHF.

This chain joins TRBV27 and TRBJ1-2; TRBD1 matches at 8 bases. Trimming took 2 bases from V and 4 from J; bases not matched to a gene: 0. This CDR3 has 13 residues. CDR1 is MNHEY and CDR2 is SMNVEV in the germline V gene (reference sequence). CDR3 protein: CASSLDRGYGYTF. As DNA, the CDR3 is TGTGCCAGCAGTTTAGACAGGGGCTATGGCTACACCTTC.

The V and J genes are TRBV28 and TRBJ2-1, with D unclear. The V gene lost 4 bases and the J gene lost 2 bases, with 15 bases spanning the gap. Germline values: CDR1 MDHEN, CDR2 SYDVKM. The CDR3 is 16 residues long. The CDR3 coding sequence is TGTGCCAGCAGTTCCCTGGTGGCGGAGACCTACAATGAGCAGTTCTTC. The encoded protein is CASSSLVAETYNEQFF.

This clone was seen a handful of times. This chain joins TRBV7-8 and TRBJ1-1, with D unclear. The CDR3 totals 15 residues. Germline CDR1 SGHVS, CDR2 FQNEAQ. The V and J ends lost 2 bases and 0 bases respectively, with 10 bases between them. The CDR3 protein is CASSLRRVLNTEAFF. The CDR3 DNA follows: TGTGCCAGCAGCTTACGTAGGGTGTTGAACACTGAAGCTTTCTTT.

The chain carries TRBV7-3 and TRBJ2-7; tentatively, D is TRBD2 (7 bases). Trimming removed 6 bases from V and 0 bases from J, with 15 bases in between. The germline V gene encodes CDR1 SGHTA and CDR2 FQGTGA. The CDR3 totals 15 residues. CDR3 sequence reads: CASSSGGGSSYEQYF. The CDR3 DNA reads TGTGCCAGCAGTTCCGGGGGCGGGAGCTCCTACGAGCAGTACTTC.